This T cell receptor beta chain is drawn from a study of cytomegalovirus exposure and HLA in healthy donors. Across the study: Genotyping of about 400 donors showed that roughly 80% belonged to the Caucasian-associated ancestry cluster.

Germline-derived CDR1 and CDR2 are LGHNT and FRNRAP. The CDR3 runs to 14 residues. V lost 6 bases, J lost 10 bases, and 16 bases lay in between. In its sample, this clone was seen a few times. Primers: 60 Vbeta forward and 13 Jbeta reverse. Sequencing used immunoSEQ multiplex PCR; TCRdb keeps in-frame clones, though not all of them. Seen here are 100,000 to 150,000 clones, about 80% observed once, and the top ten hold 8.9%. The sample taken for sequencing was PBMCs. The sequence came from a man aged 25 to 40 in good health and CMV-seropositive. The chain joins TRBV12-5 to TRBJ1-6; tentative D call: TRBD1 (5 bases). The CDR3 loop is CASGSQGRSSPLHF. The CDR3 bases are TGTGCTAGTGGATCGCAGGGAAGGTCATCACCCCTCCACTTT.